These T cell receptor beta chains were read from a single sample in a study of T cell changes during pregnancy in multiple sclerosis. Only in-frame clones appear in the TCRdb table, and some are missing; sequencing was by immunoSEQ multiplex PCR. The repertoire holds 25,000 to 35,000 clones, roughly 86% seen once, with 8.3% in the top ten. Here the sequenced sample was CD8+ T cells from peripheral blood mononuclear cells, taken in the second trimester of pregnancy. These TCRs come from a female donor with multiple sclerosis, enrolled in a pregnancy study. CDR3s include the opening cysteine and the closing phenylalanine or tryptophan. A D gene is named only where the DNA matches it firmly. Some rows mark clone size as missing; the rest say once, few, many or name a class of expanded clone.

d_gene: -; abundance: once; v_gene: TRBV10-1; j_gene: TRBJ2-2; CDR3aa: CASSEGGFLGELFF; CDR3nt: TGCGCCAGCAGTGAGGGCGGCTTTTTGGGGGAGCTGTTTTTT
d_gene: -; abundance: -; v_gene: TRBV28; j_gene: TRBJ1-5; CDR3aa: CASSPHSTGFQPQHF; CDR3nt: TGTGCCAGCAGTCCCCACTCCACCGGGTTTCAGCCCCAGCATTTT
d_gene: TRBD2; abundance: few; v_gene: TRBV6-1; j_gene: TRBJ2-1; CDR3aa: CASSELAGGYNEQFF; CDR3nt: TGTGCCAGCAGTGAACTAGCGGGGGGGTACAATGAGCAGTTCTTC
d_gene: -; abundance: -; v_gene: TRBV5-6; j_gene: TRBJ1-1; CDR3aa: CASSLGQINTEAFF; CDR3nt: TGTGCCAGCAGCTTGGGACAGATAAACACTGAAGCTTTCTTT
d_gene: -; abundance: -; v_gene: TRBV18; j_gene: TRBJ1-1; CDR3aa: CASSPPEGTEAFF; CDR3nt: TGTGCCAGCTCACCACCAGAGGGAACTGAAGCTTTCTTT
d_gene: -; abundance: -; v_gene: TRBV5-6; j_gene: TRBJ2-1; CDR3aa: CASSHLGQGRDEQFF; CDR3nt: TGTGCCAGCAGCCACTTGGGGCAGGGGAGGGATGAGCAGTTCTTC
d_gene: -; abundance: -; v_gene: TRBV18; j_gene: TRBJ1-2; CDR3aa: CASSPMGAVDYGYTF; CDR3nt: TGTGCCAGCTCACCCATGGGGGCTGTTGACTATGGCTACACCTTC
d_gene: -; abundance: -; v_gene: TRBV5-1; j_gene: TRBJ1-3; CDR3aa: CASSLGDNGNTIYF; CDR3nt: TGCGCCAGCAGCTTGGGGGACAACGGAAACACCATATATTTT
d_gene: TRBD1; abundance: once; v_gene: TRBV27; j_gene: TRBJ2-3; CDR3aa: CASSLLTGPDTQYF; CDR3nt: TGTGCCAGCAGTTTATTGACAGGGCCAGATACGCAGTATTTT
d_gene: -; abundance: -; v_gene: TRBV5-4; j_gene: TRBJ2-1; CDR3aa: CASRGGLPSYNEQFF; CDR3nt: TGTGCCAGCAGGGGGGGGCTACCCTCCTACAATGAGCAGTTCTTC
d_gene: TRBD2; abundance: -; v_gene: TRBV7-9; j_gene: TRBJ2-5; CDR3aa: CASSPPSGGEGETQYF; CDR3nt: TGTGCCAGCAGCCCGCCTAGCGGGGGCGAGGGGGAGACCCAGTACTTC
d_gene: -; abundance: once; v_gene: TRBV19; j_gene: TRBJ1-5; CDR3aa: CASGPGGYQPQHF; CDR3nt: TGTGCCAGTGGCCCCGGGGGGTATCAGCCCCAGCATTTT
d_gene: -; abundance: -; v_gene: TRBV27; j_gene: TRBJ1-5; CDR3aa: CASSLHTNQPQHF; CDR3nt: TGTGCCAGCAGTTTGCACACCAATCAGCCCCAGCATTTT
d_gene: -; abundance: -; v_gene: TRBV7-9; j_gene: TRBJ2-1; CDR3aa: CASSLKRADEQFF; CDR3nt: TGTGCCAGCAGCTTAAAGAGGGCGGATGAGCAGTTCTTC
d_gene: -; abundance: -; v_gene: TRBV9; j_gene: TRBJ2-7; CDR3aa: CASSVDGGADSYEQYF; CDR3nt: TGTGCCAGCAGCGTAGATGGCGGGGCTGATTCCTACGAGCAGTACTTC
d_gene: -; abundance: -; v_gene: TRBV10-3; j_gene: TRBJ1-2; CDR3aa: CAISGAGRSNMATYF; CDR3nt: TGTGCCATCAGTGGGGCGGGGAGATCGAATATGGCTACTTACTTC
d_gene: -; abundance: -; v_gene: TRBV5-1; j_gene: TRBJ1-4; CDR3aa: CASSSTPGEKLFF; CDR3nt: TGCGCCAGCAGCTCCACGCCGGGTGAAAAACTGTTTTTT
d_gene: TRBD1; abundance: -; v_gene: TRBV5-6; j_gene: TRBJ2-7; CDR3aa: CASSWVGGVYEQYF; CDR3nt: TGTGCCAGCAGCTGGGTAGGGGGCGTCTACGAGCAGTACTTC
d_gene: -; abundance: -; v_gene: TRBV20-1; j_gene: TRBJ2-1; CDR3aa: CSAREGHRKFF; CDR3nt: TGCAGTGCTAGGGAGGGGCATAGAAAGTTCTTC
d_gene: -; abundance: -; v_gene: TRBV7-9; j_gene: TRBJ1-1; CDR3aa: CASSLGAGRMNAEAFF; CDR3nt: TGTGCCAGCAGCTTAGGGGCAGGGAGGATGAACGCTGAAGCTTTCTTT
d_gene: -; abundance: -; v_gene: TRBV27; j_gene: TRBJ2-5; CDR3aa: CASSPIGGGQQETQYF; CDR3nt: TGTGCCAGCAGTCCTATAGGGGGGGGGCAACAAGAGACCCAGTACTTC
d_gene: -; abundance: -; v_gene: TRBV7-9; j_gene: TRBJ2-1; CDR3aa: CASSPDRNYNEQFF; CDR3nt: TGTGCCAGCAGCCCAGACAGAAACTACAATGAGCAGTTCTTC
d_gene: -; abundance: -; v_gene: TRBV5-4; j_gene: TRBJ2-7; CDR3aa: CASSVRAAGEQYF; CDR3nt: TGTGCCAGCAGCGTCCGGGCCGCGGGCGAGCAGTACTTC
d_gene: -; abundance: -; v_gene: TRBV28; j_gene: TRBJ2-7; CDR3aa: CASTHRYEQYF; CDR3nt: TGTGCCAGCACTCATCGGTACGAGCAGTACTTC
d_gene: TRBD1; abundance: -; v_gene: TRBV7-3; j_gene: TRBJ2-2; CDR3aa: CASSRVGQGNTGELFF; CDR3nt: TGTGCCAGCAGCCGGGTGGGACAGGGGAACACCGGGGAGCTGTTTTTT
d_gene: -; abundance: -; v_gene: TRBV7-9; j_gene: TRBJ1-1; CDR3aa: CASSLDSGTEAFF; CDR3nt: TGTGCCAGCAGCTTAGATAGCGGGACCGAAGCTTTCTTT
d_gene: TRBD2; abundance: few; v_gene: TRBV7-3; j_gene: TRBJ2-3; CDR3aa: CASSSPSQTSGGLSTDTQYF; CDR3nt: TGTGCCAGCAGCTCCCCCTCTCAGACTAGCGGGGGATTAAGCACAGATACGCAGTATTTT
d_gene: TRBD1; abundance: once; v_gene: TRBV13; j_gene: TRBJ1-2; CDR3aa: CASSLVFGERTGPLNGYTF; CDR3nt: TGTGCCAGCAGCTTAGTCTTTGGAGAGAGGACAGGCCCCCTGAATGGCTACACCTTC
d_gene: -; abundance: -; v_gene: TRBV11-3; j_gene: TRBJ2-2; CDR3aa: CASSPNRAGELFF; CDR3nt: TGTGCCAGCAGCCCTAACAGGGCCGGGGAGCTGTTTTTT
d_gene: TRBD1; abundance: -; v_gene: TRBV4-1; j_gene: TRBJ1-1; CDR3aa: CASSQATYRGSEAFF; CDR3nt: TGCGCCAGCAGCCAAGCCACTTACAGGGGATCTGAAGCTTTCTTT
d_gene: TRBD1; abundance: -; v_gene: TRBV23-1; j_gene: TRBJ1-2; CDR3aa: CASSQKMGQGGNYGYTF; CDR3nt: TGCGCCAGCAGTCAAAAGATGGGACAGGGAGGGAACTATGGCTACACCTTC
d_gene: -; abundance: -; v_gene: TRBV6-5; j_gene: TRBJ2-2; CDR3aa: CASISPGFPGELFF; CDR3nt: TGTGCCAGCATTTCCCCAGGGTTCCCCGGGGAGCTGTTTTTT
d_gene: -; abundance: -; v_gene: TRBV18; j_gene: TRBJ2-7; CDR3aa: CASSPEFDSFYEQYF; CDR3nt: TGTGCCAGCTCACCCGAATTCGACAGCTTCTACGAGCAGTACTTC
d_gene: -; abundance: -; v_gene: TRBV27; j_gene: TRBJ2-7; CDR3aa: CASSLRQGNSEQYF; CDR3nt: TGTGCCAGCAGTTTACGGCAGGGGAATAGCGAGCAGTACTTC
d_gene: -; abundance: -; v_gene: TRBV30; j_gene: TRBJ2-5; CDR3aa: CAWSVVGRETQYF; CDR3nt: TGTGCCTGGAGTGTAGTAGGGAGGGAGACCCAGTACTTC
d_gene: TRBD1; abundance: once; v_gene: TRBV7-2; j_gene: TRBJ2-1; CDR3aa: CASSFPWTGGNNEQFF; CDR3nt: TGTGCCAGCAGCTTCCCCTGGACAGGGGGTAACAATGAGCAGTTCTTC
d_gene: -; abundance: -; v_gene: TRBV19; j_gene: TRBJ1-1; CDR3aa: CASTFRVPKGQGLFKEDTEAFF; CDR3nt: TGTGCCAGTACGTTTCGGGTACCGAAGGGACAAGGGTTATTTAAAGAGGACACTGAAGCTTTCTTT
d_gene: -; abundance: -; v_gene: TRBV30; j_gene: TRBJ1-2; CDR3aa: CAWSAGLGYTF; CDR3nt: TGTGCCTGGAGCGCGGGGTTGGGCTACACCTTC
d_gene: -; abundance: -; v_gene: TRBV10-2; j_gene: TRBJ1-1; CDR3aa: CASSSYKNTEAFF; CDR3nt: TGCGCCAGCAGTTCCTATAAGAACACTGAAGCTTTCTTT
d_gene: -; abundance: once; v_gene: TRBV5-1; j_gene: TRBJ2-3; CDR3aa: CASRRESDTQYF; CDR3nt: TGCGCCAGCAGGAGGGAATCCGATACGCAGTATTTT
d_gene: TRBD1; abundance: -; v_gene: TRBV2; j_gene: TRBJ2-2; CDR3aa: CASTGGTGELFF; CDR3nt: TGTGCCTCAACAGGGGGGACCGGGGAGCTGTTTTTT
d_gene: -; abundance: -; v_gene: TRBV10-1; j_gene: TRBJ2-1; CDR3aa: CASSAGEPSYNEQFF; CDR3nt: TGCGCCAGCAGTGCGGGGGAACCCTCCTACAATGAGCAGTTCTTC
d_gene: -; abundance: -; v_gene: TRBV4-1; j_gene: TRBJ2-5; CDR3aa: CASSQDPDSQETQYF; CDR3nt: TGCGCCAGCAGCCAAGACCCCGACAGCCAAGAGACCCAGTACTTC
d_gene: TRBD2; abundance: -; v_gene: TRBV6-4; j_gene: TRBJ2-1; CDR3aa: CASSGGGAYNEQFF; CDR3nt: TGTGCCAGCAGTGGCGGGGGGGCCTACAATGAGCAGTTCTTC
d_gene: -; abundance: -; v_gene: TRBV5-1; j_gene: TRBJ2-2; CDR3aa: CASSLAPPVTGPNTGELFF; CDR3nt: TGCGCCAGCAGCTTGGCCCCGCCGGTTACAGGACCGAACACCGGGGAGCTGTTTTTT
d_gene: TRBD1; abundance: few; v_gene: TRBV4-3; j_gene: TRBJ2-7; CDR3aa: CASSQDSGTGNEQYF; CDR3nt: TGCGCCAGCAGCCAAGATTCCGGGACAGGGAACGAGCAGTACTTC
d_gene: TRBD1; abundance: once; v_gene: TRBV30; j_gene: TRBJ1-5; CDR3aa: CAWSGDPGTADQPQHF; CDR3nt: TGTGCCTGGAGTGGAGACCCGGGGACAGCCGATCAGCCCCAGCATTTT
d_gene: TRBD1; abundance: -; v_gene: TRBV7-9; j_gene: TRBJ1-1; CDR3aa: CASSPPRGQGPEAFF; CDR3nt: TGTGCCAGCAGCCCCCCCCGGGGACAGGGGCCTGAAGCTTTCTTT
d_gene: -; abundance: -; v_gene: TRBV4-1; j_gene: TRBJ2-2; CDR3aa: CASSQVAGGELFF; CDR3nt: TGCGCCAGCAGCCAAGTGGCAGGCGGGGAGCTGTTTTTT
d_gene: TRBD1; abundance: -; v_gene: TRBV6-5; j_gene: TRBJ2-7; CDR3aa: CASSYSQGAFEQYF; CDR3nt: TGTGCCAGCAGTTACTCTCAGGGGGCGTTCGAGCAGTACTTC
d_gene: TRBD1; abundance: -; v_gene: TRBV2; j_gene: TRBJ1-3; CDR3aa: CASKDRGTGNTIYF; CDR3nt: TGTGCCAGCAAAGACAGGGGTACTGGAAACACCATATATTTT
d_gene: TRBD1; abundance: -; v_gene: TRBV10-2; j_gene: TRBJ2-1; CDR3aa: CASLDRGLYNEQFF; CDR3nt: TGCGCCAGCCTCGACAGGGGGCTATACAATGAGCAGTTCTTC
d_gene: TRBD1; abundance: once; v_gene: TRBV10-3; j_gene: TRBJ2-2; CDR3aa: CAIRTGTENTGELFF; CDR3nt: TGTGCCATCAGGACCGGGACAGAGAACACCGGGGAGCTGTTTTTT
d_gene: -; abundance: -; v_gene: TRBV11-2; j_gene: TRBJ1-3; CDR3aa: CASSLWESGGNTIYF; CDR3nt: TGTGCCAGCAGCTTGTGGGAGTCAGGTGGAAACACCATATATTTT
d_gene: TRBD1; abundance: -; v_gene: TRBV4-2; j_gene: TRBJ2-3; CDR3aa: CASSPNPTGASSTDTQYF; CDR3nt: TGTGCCAGCAGCCCAAACCCGACAGGGGCCTCCAGCACAGATACGCAGTATTTT
d_gene: -; abundance: once; v_gene: TRBV27; j_gene: TRBJ1-1; CDR3aa: CASSLRGPETEAFF; CDR3nt: TGTGCCAGCAGTCTCAGGGGCCCCGAAACTGAAGCTTTCTTT
d_gene: -; abundance: -; v_gene: TRBV2; j_gene: TRBJ1-5; CDR3aa: CASSGGDSNQPQHF; CDR3nt: TGTGCCAGCAGCGGGGGGGATAGCAATCAGCCCCAGCATTTT
d_gene: -; abundance: -; v_gene: TRBV18; j_gene: TRBJ1-1; CDR3aa: CASSPPGLEMNTEAFF; CDR3nt: TGTGCCAGCTCACCACCGGGTTTGGAGATGAACACTGAAGCTTTCTTT
d_gene: -; abundance: -; v_gene: TRBV2; j_gene: TRBJ2-7; CDR3aa: CASSEGGKRTYEQYF; CDR3nt: TGTGCCAGCAGTGAAGGAGGGAAGAGGACCTACGAGCAGTACTTC
d_gene: -; abundance: -; v_gene: TRBV10-3; j_gene: TRBJ2-3; CDR3aa: CATRAGDTQYF; CDR3nt: TGTGCCACCCGAGCCGGGGATACGCAGTATTTT